This TCR beta chain was found in a study of blood T cell repertoires in COVID-19. Study details: Both acute and convalescent COVID-19 samples were obtained from the United States, Italy and Spain. The analysed material was cDNA or gDNA that came from T cells, B-cell-depleted T cells, or PBMCs.

The length of the CDR3 is 16 residues. The germline CDR1 and CDR2 sequences are SGHNT and YENEEA. The V and J ends lost 3 bases and 2 bases respectively, with 16 bases between them. In the original processing: Cell counts per sample came from amplifying reference gene primers. Sequenced by immunoSEQ multiplex PCR; TCRdb stores in-frame clones only, minus some. D and trimming come from the DNA, and the V and J calls and clone size come from that table. The sample contains hundreds of thousands of clones, roughly 84% of which appear only once. The receptor's source is a woman of 80 years or more with active or convalescent COVID-19. V usage is TRBV11-3 and J usage is TRBJ1-1; D gene uncertain. Input material: peripheral blood. The CDR3 sequence: CASSFPGLPSNTEAFF. The DNA of the CDR3 is TGTGCCAGCAGCTTCCCTGGGCTGCCGTCAAACACTGAAGCTTTCTTT.